This T cell receptor beta chain was documented in a study of blood T cell repertoires in COVID-19 (dated by TCRdb to the early 2020s). The study in broad terms: Samples from collaborators originated in the United States, Italy and Spain and spanned both the acute and convalescent phases of COVID-19. The dataset comprised deeply sampled blood TCRbeta repertoires from subjects exposed to, actively infected with, or recovered from COVID-19. The material from the prospective study consisted of cDNA or gDNA derived from T cells, B-cell-depleted T cells, or PBMCs. Samples were obtained from the ongoing ImmuneRACE study (first 160 participants) and from approximately 1,200 subjects provided by 6 global collaborators. A freely available public database, intended as a resource for researchers studying the immune response to SARS-CoV-2, is where the repertoires were released. The sample metadata nearly always contained a de-identified subject ID, COVID-19 status, age in years and sex. Where available, HLA class I and class II types were obtained from metadata supplied by the sample provider rather than from assay-based typing. The investigation overall reported the following: The amount of clinical and demographic metadata varied by source and participant and was provided uncurated.

A note on this clone: It lacks a known antigen. No clone much larger than this one lies a single base away; base qualities are absent.

TCRbeta CDR3 regions were amplified from genomic DNA using the immunoSEQ Assay, a bias-controlled multiplex PCR. The authors' analysis ran thus. The number of nucleated cells in each sample was estimated by amplification of reference gene primers within the assay. To quantify the absolute abundance of each unique TCRbeta CDR3 rearrangement, sequence reads were collapsed and filtered. For each sample, productive Simpson clonality was calculated by taking the square root of Simpson's diversity index across productive rearrangements. This is the immuneACCESS table as TCRdb keeps it, with only in-frame sequences that have V and J called. A part of the clones is gone; compared with another copy, unresolved V genes explain less than half, and the rest is unexplained. From that table come the V and J calls and clone size; the DNA was used to work out D and trimming. For this sample there are more than 350,000 clones; around 87% appear just once. The ten top clones hold roughly a tenth of the sample.

The CDR3 covers 14 residues, taking in both the cysteine and the phenylalanine. The DNA shown is the 42-base CDR3, in frame from base 1. Looking up the germline V gene (reference sequence) yields CDR1 LNHDA and CDR2 SQIVND. After removal of 8 bases from V and 0 bases from J, the junction retains 7 bases not matched to a gene. In Seattle, one collaborating source enrolled patients while the infection was active and tracked those patients longitudinally over the course of disease. Each collaborating institution followed its own protocols to collect whole blood in K2EDTA tubes. For TCRbeta analysis, collaborators shipped samples in one of three forms: frozen whole blood, isolated PBMCs, or DNA extracted from either of those sample types.

The sequence came from a woman in her twenties or thirties with COVID-19, enrolled during active disease. The receptor chain draws on TRBV19 and TRBJ2-7; 7 nucleotides in the junction match TRBD1. The sequenced sample consisted of peripheral blood. The DNA sequence is given as TGTGCCAGTTCGACAGGGTTCGGCTCCTACGAGCAGTACTTC. Its amino acids are CASSTGFGSYEQYF.